This T cell receptor beta chain emerged from a study of T cells in localized non-small cell lung cancer. For this clone: Antigen: not known.

Points from the study as a whole: There were a median roughly 61 of the top 100 tumor clones appearing in adjacent lung. There was higher T cell clonality in uninvolved adjacent lung than in tumor, and it was highest there. Elevated circulating T cell density in blood was associated with longer overall survival. Because sequencing included only one region (of the tumor), heterogeneity remains possible.

TCRdb keeps only in-frame clones here, not all; method: immunoSEQ multiplex PCR. The sample has 75,000 to 80,000 clones; approximately 90% are singletons. V was shortened by 1 base and J by 4 bases, with 8 bases between the two germline ends. This CDR3 has 13 amino acids. The V gene's germline CDR1 is GTSNPN and CDR2 SVGIG (reference sequence). The sequence derives from a woman aged 35-70 years with stage I squamous cell lung carcinoma. The chain links TRBV30 to TRBJ2-1; D might be TRBD2 (6 bases). Material: peripheral blood, obtained before any cancer treatment. The CDR3 protein is CAWSGGTYNEQFF. The CDR3 DNA is TGTGCCTGGAGTGGTGGGACTTACAATGAGCAGTTCTTC.